Following are 23 T cell receptor beta chains from one sample sequenced in a study of Graves' ophthalmopathy and Graves' hyperthyroidism. From RNA, the CDR3 regions of TCR beta chains were amplified and sequenced. In the first round, RT-PCR was carried out with HTBI primers, and a multiplex PCR formed the second round. TCRdb fed the multiplex PCR reads into MiXCR, producing one record per CDR3 protein. The data hold 200,000 to 250,000 distinct CDR3 sequences, with about a fifth observed a single time. The sample consisted of peripheral blood. The receptors stem from a woman aged 45-60 years with Graves' ophthalmopathy.

This clonotype was counted ten times or more. The chain combines TRBV12-3 or TRBV12-4 with TRBJ2-7; 7 bases fit TRBD1. CDR3 length: 13 residues. V gave up 3 bases and J gave up 7 bases; unmatched junction bases: 6. In DNA form, the CDR3 reads TGTGCCAGCAGTTTGACAGGGACGGGGGAGCAGTACTTC. Amino acid sequence: CASSLTGTGEQYF.

The rearrangement uses TRBV20-1 and TRBJ2-7, with D unclear. The J call is uncertain, as TRBJ2-1 better fits the DNA end. Germline V gene lookup returns CDR1 DFQATT and CDR2 SNEGSKA (reference sequence). CDR3 length equals 15 residues. The CDR3 here is CSARRFAQRSNEQFF. The CDR3 DNA reads as TGCAGTGCTAGAAGGTTTGCGCAGCGTAGTAACGAGCAGTTCTTC.

V gene TRBV25-1 combines with J gene TRBJ2-2, with D uncertain. This CDR3 contains 14 residues. In germline, CDR1 is MGHDK, CDR2 SYGVNS. V lost 5 bases and J 1 base, leaving 8 bases between the germline ends. CDR3 sequence: CASSPQKNTGELFF. CDR3 sequence (DNA): TGTGCCAGCAGTCCCCAGAAGAACACCGGGGAGCTGTTTTTT.

This clonotype has a handful of counts. The chain recombines TRBV19 with TRBJ1-2; TRBD1 aligns across 8 bases. The CDR3 covers 13 residues. The germline gives CDR1 LNHDA, CDR2 SQIVND (reference sequence). Losses at the gene ends were 6 bases for V and 7 bases for J; bases not matched to a gene: 7. Here the CDR3 reads CASSPTGEGGYTF. As DNA, the CDR3 is TGTGCCAGTAGCCCGACAGGGGAGGGTGGCTACACCTTC. The whole variable domain, filled in from reference TRBV19 and TRBJ1-2, reads DGGITQSPKYLFRKEGQNVTLSCEQNLNHDAMYWYRQDPGQGLRLIYYSQIVNDFQKGDIAEGYSVSREKKESFPLTVTSAQKNPTAFYLCASSPTGEGGYTFGSGTRLTVV.

This clonotype was detected only a few times. The V gene is TRBV12-3 or TRBV12-4, the J gene TRBJ2-5; D is uncertain. Deletions cut 7 bases from V and 7 bases from J, with 4 bases between. CDR3 length: 9 residues. The CDR3 DNA is TGTGCCAGCAAGGTGACCCAGTACTTC. It yields the protein CASKVTQYF.

This chain connects TRBV24-1 to TRBJ1-5; no clear D gene. The CDR3 extends over 16 amino acids. Germline V gene lookup returns CDR1 KGHDR and CDR2 SFDVKD. The V end was cut by 5 bases, the J end by 4 bases, with 17 bases between. The CDR3 nucleotides read TGTGCCACCAGTGCCCCGGGCGGTACTGGGAATCAGCCCCAGCATTTT. Its protein product is CATSAPGGTGNQPQHF.

V is TRBV4-2 and J is TRBJ1-5; D gene unclear. Looked up from germline, CDR1 is LGHNA and CDR2 is YNFKEQ. V was trimmed by 2 bases and J by 0 bases, leaving 8 bases between them. This CDR3 spans 15 amino acids. Written as DNA, the CDR3 is TGTGCCAGCAGCCAATCCAGCCCTAGCAATCAGCCCCAGCATTTT. Translated, it gives CASSQSSPSNQPQHF.

Many counts were recorded for this clonotype. This chain links TRBV7-9 with TRBJ1-5, with D unclear. The V gene's germline CDR1 is SEHNR and CDR2 FQNEAQ (reference sequence). V lost 1 base to trimming and J lost 2 bases, with 3 bases between them. This CDR3 is built from 13 residues. CDR3 region: CASSLERNQPQHF. Here the CDR3 DNA reads TGTGCCAGCAGCTTAGAACGCAATCAGCCCCAGCATTTT.

This clonotype was seen repeatedly, ten times or more. The CDR3: CASSSTGVDGYTF. The CDR3 nucleotides are TGCGCCAGCAGCTCTACAGGGGTGGATGGCTACACCTTC. The V gene is TRBV5-1, the J gene TRBJ1-2; TRBD1 matches at 7 bases. The CDR3 runs to 13 residues. CDR1 is SGHRS and CDR2 is YFSETQ in the germline V gene. Unmatched junction bases numbered 5, after V lost 3 bases and J lost 6 bases.

This clonotype was detected only a few times. The rearrangement links TRBV20-1 to TRBJ1-5; D perhaps matches TRBD1 (5 bases). V was pared by 1 base and J by 2 bases, with 9 bases between. The germline V gene has CDR1 DFQATT and CDR2 SNEGSKA (reference sequence). CDR3 length: 14 amino acids. The CDR3 protein is CSARAQGGNQPQHF. The CDR3 nucleotides are TGCAGTGCTAGAGCGCAGGGCGGCAATCAGCCCCAGCATTTT.

This clonotype was seen repeatedly, ten times or more. The chain combines TRBV4-1 with TRBJ2-7, with D perhaps matching TRBD2 (6 bases). Per the germline V gene, CDR1 is MGHRA and CDR2 is YSYEKL. The length of the CDR3 is 17 residues. Trimming cost V 2 bases and J 5 bases, with 22 bases left between them. CDR3 nucleotides: TGCGCCAGCAGCCAATCGACAACGGGACGCTTAGCGGACGAGCAGTACTTC. It translates to CASSQSTTGRLADEQYF.

This clonotype was counted at least ten times. This chain uses TRBV6-2 or TRBV6-3 with TRBJ1-1; a possible D gene is TRBD1 (5 bases). The V gene lost 6 bases and the J gene lost 6 bases, with 14 bases spanning the gap. Looked up from germline, CDR1 is MNHEY and CDR2 is SVGEGT. The CDR3 has 13 residues. The CDR3 here is CASRRRGDAEAFF. In nucleotides, the CDR3 is TGTGCCAGCAGGCGTAGGGGAGACGCTGAAGCTTTCTTT.

In its sample, this clonotype was seen many times. The rearrangement links TRBV19 to TRBJ1-2, with 10 bases matching TRBD1. CDR3 length equals 15 residues. V trimming: 7 bases; J trimming: 6 bases; junction bases outside the gene matches: 11. In germline, CDR1 is LNHDA, CDR2 SQIVND (reference sequence). In DNA, the CDR3 is TGTGCCAGTACCACTGGGGGGACAGGGGATCATGGCTACACCTTC. It is translated as CASTTGGTGDHGYTF.

This clonotype was observed many times. The chain recombines TRBV6-1 with TRBJ1-5, with TRBD1 matching over 9 bases. The CDR3 is 18 amino acids. Trimming took 5 bases from V and 3 from J; bases not matched to a gene: 14. Germline loops: CDR1 MNHNS, CDR2 SASEGT. The DNA for the CDR3 is TGTGCCAGCAGTCAAACACCACCCGGGACAGGGTTCAATCAGCCCCAGCATTTT. Translation: CASSQTPPGTGFNQPQHF.

The chain is built from TRBV6-5 and TRBJ1-1; TRBD1 aligns across 7 bases. CDR3 length: 13 amino acids. Losses at the gene ends were 2 bases for V and 8 bases for J; bases not matched to a gene: 5. Germline values: CDR1 MNHEY, CDR2 SVGAGI. CDR3 residues: CASSYPGQREAFF. The CDR3 nucleotides are TGTGCCAGCAGTTACCCGGGACAGAGAGAAGCTTTCTTT.

This clonotype has ten or more counts. The rearrangement links TRBV27 to TRBJ1-2; D unresolved. The germline gives CDR1 MNHEY, CDR2 SMNVEV (reference sequence). Trimming pared 6 bases from V and 0 bases from J, leaving 11 bases between. The CDR3 sequence is 14 residues long. The CDR3, as DNA: TGTGCCAGCAGGCCCCCAGGAGCTAACTATGGCTACACCTTC. This translates into CASRPPGANYGYTF.

The chain employs TRBV6-5 and TRBJ2-6, with TRBD2 identical over 7 bases. J gave up 2 bases and V 2 bases, and 3 bases lay outside the gene matches. The CDR3 is 16 amino acids. Germline V CDR1 and CDR2: MNHEY, SVGAGI. This CDR3 is CASSYGEGTGANVLTF. As DNA, the CDR3 is TGTGCCAGCAGTTACGGGGAGGGTACTGGGGCCAACGTCCTGACTTTC.

This clonotype was seen many times. The genes are TRBV19 and TRBJ2-7; D is ambiguous. The CDR3 is 15 amino acids. V lost 4 bases to trimming and J lost 3 bases, with 16 bases between them. CDR1 and CDR2 (germline): LNHDA, SQIVND (reference sequence). The CDR3 coding sequence is TGTGCCAGTAGTAATCTCCCAGACTCCTTCTACGAGCAGTACTTC. Amino acids: CASSNLPDSFYEQYF.

V is TRBV12-3 or TRBV12-4 and J is TRBJ1-5, with 10 positions matching TRBD1. This CDR3 has 14 amino acids. J was trimmed by 6 bases and V by 3 bases; bases with no gene match: 2. As DNA, the CDR3 is TGTGCCAGCAGTTTTCGGGACAGGGGTCAGCCCCAGCATTTT. Translating it yields CASSFRDRGQPQHF.

This clonotype was seen a few times. This chain joins TRBV27 and TRBJ2-5; the D is unclear. The CDR3 spans 15 residues. Germline assignment: CDR1 MNHEY and CDR2 SMNVEV (reference sequence). V gave up 5 bases and J gave up 2 bases, with 15 bases separating them. In DNA form, the CDR3 reads TGTGCCAGCAGTCCCCCAGGCAGAAAACAAGAGACCCAGTACTTC. It translates to CASSPPGRKQETQYF.

This clonotype was picked up many times. This chain uses TRBV27 with TRBJ2-2, with D perhaps matching TRBD2 (5 bases). The CDR3 contains 16 residues. Germline CDR1 is MNHEY and CDR2 is SMNVEV (reference sequence). V was clipped by 3 bases and J by 3 bases, with 14 bases between them. CDR3: CASSFGRFEDTGELFF. In DNA, the CDR3 is TGTGCCAGCAGTTTTGGGAGATTCGAAGACACCGGGGAGCTGTTTTTT.

This clonotype was seen at least ten times. The chain recombines TRBV12-3 or TRBV12-4 with TRBJ2-7, with 12 nucleotides matching TRBD2. The ends lost 5 bases at V and 6 bases at J; junction bases unmatched: 5. The CDR3 has 14 amino acids. CDR3 nucleotide sequence: TGTGCCAGCAGTCCTAGACTAGCGGGAGCCGAGCAGTACTTC. Amino acids: CASSPRLAGAEQYF.

This clonotype was counted ten times or more. The chain has TRBV28 and TRBJ2-7; the match to TRBD1 covers 9 bases. Germline V gene data show CDR1 as MDHEN and CDR2 as SYDVKM. Trimming at V came to 5 bases and at J to 2 bases, leaving 7 bases not matched to a gene. CDR3 length: 15 residues. The CDR3 DNA sequence: TGTGCCAGCAGTGGGCCGAGACAGGGGGCCTACGAGCAGTACTTC. Translating it yields CASSGPRQGAYEQYF.